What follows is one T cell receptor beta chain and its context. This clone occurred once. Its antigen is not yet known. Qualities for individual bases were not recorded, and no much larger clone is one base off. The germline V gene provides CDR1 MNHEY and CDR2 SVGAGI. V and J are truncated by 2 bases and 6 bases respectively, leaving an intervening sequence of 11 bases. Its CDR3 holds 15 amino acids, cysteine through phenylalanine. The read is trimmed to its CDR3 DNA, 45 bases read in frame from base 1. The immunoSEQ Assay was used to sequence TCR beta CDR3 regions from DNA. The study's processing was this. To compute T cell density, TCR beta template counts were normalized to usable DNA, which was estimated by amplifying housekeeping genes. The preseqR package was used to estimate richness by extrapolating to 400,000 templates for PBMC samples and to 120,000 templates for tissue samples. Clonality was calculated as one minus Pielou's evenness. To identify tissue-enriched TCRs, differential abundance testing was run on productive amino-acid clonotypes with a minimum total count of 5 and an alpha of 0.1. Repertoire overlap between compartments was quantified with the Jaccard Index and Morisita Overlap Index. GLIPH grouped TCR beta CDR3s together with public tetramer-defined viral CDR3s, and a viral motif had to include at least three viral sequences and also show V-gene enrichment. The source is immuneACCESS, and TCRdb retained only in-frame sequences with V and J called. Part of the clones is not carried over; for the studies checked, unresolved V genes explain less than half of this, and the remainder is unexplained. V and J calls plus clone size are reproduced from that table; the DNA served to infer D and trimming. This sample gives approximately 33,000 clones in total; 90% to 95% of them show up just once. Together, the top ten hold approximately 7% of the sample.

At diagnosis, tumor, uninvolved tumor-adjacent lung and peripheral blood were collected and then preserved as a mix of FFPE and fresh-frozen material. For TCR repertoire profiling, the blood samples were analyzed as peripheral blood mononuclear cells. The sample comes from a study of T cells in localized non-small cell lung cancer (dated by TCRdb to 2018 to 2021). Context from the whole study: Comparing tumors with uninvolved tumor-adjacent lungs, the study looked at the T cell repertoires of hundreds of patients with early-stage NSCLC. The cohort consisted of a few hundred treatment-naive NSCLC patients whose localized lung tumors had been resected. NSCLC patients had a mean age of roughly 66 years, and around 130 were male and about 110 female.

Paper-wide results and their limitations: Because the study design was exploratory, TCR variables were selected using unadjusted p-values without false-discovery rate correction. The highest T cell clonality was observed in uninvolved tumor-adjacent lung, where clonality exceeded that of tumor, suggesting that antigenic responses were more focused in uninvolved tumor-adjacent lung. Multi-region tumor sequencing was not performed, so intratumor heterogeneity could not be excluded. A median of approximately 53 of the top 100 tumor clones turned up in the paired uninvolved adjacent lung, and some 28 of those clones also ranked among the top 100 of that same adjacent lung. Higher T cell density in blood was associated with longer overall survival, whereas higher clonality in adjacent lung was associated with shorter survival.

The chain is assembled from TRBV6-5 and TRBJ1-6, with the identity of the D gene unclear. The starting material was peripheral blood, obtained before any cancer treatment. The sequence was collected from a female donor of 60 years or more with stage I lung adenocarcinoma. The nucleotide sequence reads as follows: TGTGCCAGCAGTTACCCTCGACATGTTAATTCACCCCTCCACTTT. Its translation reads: CASSYPRHVNSPLHF.